Detailed here is one TCR beta chain. This sample is part of a study of blood T cell repertoires in COVID-19. Study background: Sites in the United States, Italy and Spain provided acute and convalescent COVID-19 samples. PBMCs, B-cell-depleted T cells, or T cells were the source of the cDNA or gDNA that made up the material.

Under the authors' procedure: Amplification from reference gene primers served as the basis for estimated nucleated cell counts. The protocol was immunoSEQ multiplex PCR, while the TCRdb copy is restricted to in-frame clones and leaves out a portion. The DNA gave D and trimming, while V, J and clone size come from that table. Of about 24,000 clones detected, more than 70% appear once; the ten largest clones hold approximately 30%. Germline lookup yields CDR1 SGHAT and CDR2 FQNNGV. This CDR3 is built from 15 residues. The junction had 6 bases not matched to a gene; V was cut back by 5 bases and J by 3 bases.

The J gene is TRBJ2-7, the V gene TRBV11-2; 11 nucleotides agree with TRBD2. The sample consisted of peripheral blood. The receptor comes from a human donor with active COVID-19. The donor label of this sample is uncertain. The CDR3 DNA follows: TGTGCCAGCAGCCCCCCCGGGACTAGCGGCTACGAGCAGTACTTC. Translating it yields CASSPPGTSGYEQYF.